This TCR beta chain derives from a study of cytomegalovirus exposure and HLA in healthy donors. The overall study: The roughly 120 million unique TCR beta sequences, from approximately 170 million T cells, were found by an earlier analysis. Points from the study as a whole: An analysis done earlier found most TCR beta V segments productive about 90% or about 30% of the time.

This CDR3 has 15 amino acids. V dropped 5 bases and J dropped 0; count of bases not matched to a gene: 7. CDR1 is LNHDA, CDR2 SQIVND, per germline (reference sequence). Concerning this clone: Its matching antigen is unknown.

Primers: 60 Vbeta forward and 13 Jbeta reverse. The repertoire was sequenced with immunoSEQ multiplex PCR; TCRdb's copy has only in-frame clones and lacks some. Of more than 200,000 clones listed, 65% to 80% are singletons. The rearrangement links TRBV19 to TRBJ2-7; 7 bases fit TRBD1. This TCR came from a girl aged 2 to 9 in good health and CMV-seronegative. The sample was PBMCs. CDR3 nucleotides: TGTGCCAGTAGTGCCCCGGGACAGAGCTCCTACGAGCAGTACTTC. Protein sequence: CASSAPGQSSYEQYF.